Listed below are T cell receptor beta chains from one sample, sequenced in a study of T cell repertoires in cytomegalovirus infection. Using its own MiXCR run on the reads, TCRdb lists one record per CDR3 protein. The data contain 250,000 to 350,000 distinct CDR3 sequences, about 26% of them singletons. The source material was PBMCs. The receptors shown here come from a human donor in good health (CMV status not recorded). Some clones in this sample may be carry-over from other donors' samples. Each CDR3 is given with its conserved first and last residue. The order of the fields is D gene, clone size, CDR3 length, V gene, J gene, CDR3 protein, CDR3 DNA. D genes are given only for firm matches. The size of a clone is reported for some rows only, either as once, few or many, or as a class for expanded clones.

d_gene: TRBD2; abundance: many; len: 16; v_gene: TRBV7-2; j_gene: TRBJ2-3; CDR3aa: CASSRTSEVRTDTQYF; CDR3nt: TGTGCCAGCAGCCGGACTAGCGAGGTCAGGACAGATACGCAGTATTTT
d_gene: .; abundance: .; len: 15; v_gene: TRBV11-2; j_gene: TRBJ2-7; CDR3aa: CASSLGLRQAGEQYF; CDR3nt: TGTGCCAGCAGCTTAGGCTTAAGACAAGCAGGCGAGCAGTACTTC
d_gene: .; abundance: .; len: 14; v_gene: TRBV25-1; j_gene: TRBJ1-6; CDR3aa: CASRGELGNSPLHF; CDR3nt: TGTGCCAGCAGGGGGGAGTTGGGGAATTCACCCCTCCACTTT
d_gene: .; abundance: .; len: 14; v_gene: TRBV7-2; j_gene: TRBJ1-3; CDR3aa: CASSLRGQPNTIYF; CDR3nt: TGTGCCAGCAGCTTAAGGGGACAACCAAACACCATATATTTT
d_gene: TRBD2; abundance: .; len: 14; v_gene: TRBV30; j_gene: TRBJ2-1; CDR3aa: CAWSAGGSYNEQFF; CDR3nt: TGTGCCTGGAGCGCGGGGGGCTCCTACAATGAGCAGTTCTTC
d_gene: .; abundance: many; len: 15; v_gene: TRBV7-2; j_gene: TRBJ1-3; CDR3aa: CASSPAPLSGNTIYF; CDR3nt: TGTGCCAGCAGCCCAGCCCCCCTCTCTGGAAACACCATATATTTT
d_gene: .; abundance: few; len: 14; v_gene: TRBV6-4; j_gene: TRBJ1-5; CDR3aa: CASSVGGSNQPQHF; CDR3nt: TGTGCCAGCAGCGTAGGGGGAAGCAATCAGCCCCAGCATTTT
d_gene: .; abundance: few; len: 15; v_gene: TRBV4-3; j_gene: TRBJ1-4; CDR3aa: CASSQVGQGDEKLFF; CDR3nt: TGCGCCAGCAGCCAAGTAGGGCAGGGTGATGAAAAACTGTTTTTT
d_gene: .; abundance: few; len: 16; v_gene: TRBV7-9; j_gene: TRBJ2-2; CDR3aa: CASSSNRDINTGELFF; CDR3nt: TGTGCCAGCAGCTCGAACCGGGACATCAACACCGGGGAGCTGTTTTTT
d_gene: .; abundance: many; len: 14; v_gene: TRBV7-2; j_gene: TRBJ2-1; CDR3aa: CASSLGWGMDEQFF; CDR3nt: TGTGCCAGCAGCTTAGGTTGGGGGATGGATGAGCAGTTCTTC
d_gene: .; abundance: .; len: 13; v_gene: TRBV12-3/TRBV12-4; j_gene: TRBJ2-5; CDR3aa: CASSLNRQETQYF; CDR3nt: TGTGCCAGCAGTTTGAACAGGCAAGAGACCCAGTACTTC
d_gene: .; abundance: .; len: 15; v_gene: TRBV20-1; j_gene: TRBJ2-1; CDR3aa: CSAHPPSLPYNEQFF; CDR3nt: TGCAGTGCTCACCCCCCCAGTCTCCCGTACAATGAGCAGTTCTTC
d_gene: .; abundance: many; len: 10; v_gene: TRBV7-3; j_gene: TRBJ1-4; CDR3aa: CASTKEKLFF; CDR3nt: TGTGCCAGCACCAAAGAAAAACTGTTTTTT
d_gene: .; abundance: .; len: 17; v_gene: TRBV27; j_gene: TRBJ2-2; CDR3aa: CASRPYYGGDFTGELFF; CDR3nt: TGTGCCAGCAGGCCGTATTACGGGGGCGATTTCACCGGGGAGCTGTTTTTT
d_gene: TRBD1; abundance: .; len: 18; v_gene: TRBV11-2; j_gene: TRBJ1-2; CDR3aa: CASSFAGTGGPPGYGYTF; CDR3nt: TGTGCCAGCAGCTTTGCGGGGACAGGAGGACCCCCCGGCTATGGCTACACCTTC
d_gene: TRBD2; abundance: .; len: 16; v_gene: TRBV5-5; j_gene: TRBJ2-3; CDR3aa: CASSLVVSGGTDTQYF; CDR3nt: TGTGCCAGCAGCTTGGTGGTCAGCGGGGGAACAGATACGCAGTATTTT
d_gene: .; abundance: .; len: 14; v_gene: TRBV2; j_gene: TRBJ2-5; CDR3aa: CASSELVVQETQYF; CDR3nt: TGTGCCAGCAGTGAATTGGTTGTCCAAGAGACCCAGTACTTC
d_gene: .; abundance: .; len: 15; v_gene: TRBV5-5; j_gene: TRBJ2-1; CDR3aa: CASSFGAGPYNEQFF; CDR3nt: TGTGCCAGCAGCTTCGGAGCGGGTCCCTACAATGAGCAGTTCTTC
d_gene: TRBD1; abundance: few; len: 14; v_gene: TRBV7-9; j_gene: TRBJ1-2; CDR3aa: CASSPGTGDYGYTF; CDR3nt: TGTGCCAGCAGCCCAGGGACAGGAGACTATGGCTACACCTTC
d_gene: .; abundance: .; len: 13; v_gene: TRBV7-2; j_gene: TRBJ2-4; CDR3aa: CASSFMARDIQYF; CDR3nt: TGTGCCAGCAGCTTTATGGCTCGGGACATTCAGTACTTC
d_gene: TRBD1; abundance: .; len: 17; v_gene: TRBV3-1; j_gene: TRBJ2-1; CDR3aa: CASSQDKGTGLNNEQFF; CDR3nt: TGTGCCAGCAGCCAAGACAAGGGGACAGGACTAAACAATGAGCAGTTCTTC